Below, 9 T cell receptor beta chains from the same sample are listed, as sequenced in a study of post-analysis software for immune sequencing data. These receptors' targets are unknown. Included in the TCR beta cDNA libraries were unique molecular identifiers. TCRdb ran MiXCR on the PCR reads and lists one entry per CDR3 protein. The data contain about 500,000 distinct CDR3 sequences, over 35% of them singletons. Whole-study findings and limits: TRBV5-6, TRBV5-1 and TRBV20-1 were among roughly 5 TRBV segments more frequent in patients than controls.

Sample: blood. The receptor source for this set is a girl under 18 with multiple sclerosis.

This clonotype has only a few counts. The rearrangement uses TRBV27 and TRBJ1-5; D is undetermined. Trimming removed 5 bases from V and 7 bases from J, with 9 bases in between. The germline V gene has CDR1 MNHEY and CDR2 SMNVEV (reference sequence). CDR3 length: 12 amino acids. The CDR3: CASSPLGQPQHF. The CDR3 bases are TGTGCCAGCAGTCCCCTGGGGCAGCCCCAGCATTTT.

The V and J genes are TRBV28 and TRBJ2-5; D perhaps matches TRBD1 (6 bases). TRBJ2-7 explains the end of the DNA better; the J call may be wrong. From germline, CDR1 is MDHEN and CDR2 SYDVKM. The CDR3 consists of 15 residues. The CDR3 nucleotides read TGTGCCAGCAGGGGCCTAGGACAGAAGTTCTACGAGCAGTACTTC. This codes for CASRGLGQKFYEQYF.

This clonotype was counted a few times. This chain connects TRBV20-1 to TRBJ2-3, with 10 positions matching TRBD2. Germline assignment: CDR1 DFQATT and CDR2 SNEGSKA (reference sequence). The CDR3 is 14 amino acids. Trimming cost V 6 bases and J 4 bases; bases outside gene matches: 7. CDR3 residues: CSAPQREGPDTQYF. The CDR3, as DNA: TGCAGTGCCCCCCAGCGGGAGGGCCCAGATACGCAGTATTTT.

This clonotype has just a few counts. The CDR3, as DNA: TGCAGTGCTAGAGAGAATAGCGGGAGCGTCGTGCAGTACTTC. Amino acid sequence: CSARENSGSVVQYF. The chain is built from TRBV20-1 and TRBJ2-7, with 9 bases fitting TRBD2. V gave up 0 bases and J gave up 9 bases; unmatched junction bases: 9. The germline V gene has CDR1 DFQATT and CDR2 SNEGSKA (reference sequence). The CDR3 has 14 amino acids.

This clonotype showed up just a few times. J is TRBJ2-1 and V is TRBV27; tentatively, D is TRBD2 (5 bases). V gave up 3 bases and J gave up 7 bases, with 16 bases separating them. Germline loops: CDR1 MNHEY, CDR2 SMNVEV (reference sequence). The length of the CDR3 is 15 residues. The CDR3 nucleotides read TGTGCCAGCAGTTTTGAGGGATGGAATGGGAATGAGCAGTTCTTC. It yields the protein CASSFEGWNGNEQFF.

This clonotype was detected only a few times. The genes are TRBV6-2 or TRBV6-3 and TRBJ1-5; 9 bases map to TRBD1. With V trimmed by 5 bases and J by 1 base, 3 bases remained unmatched. Germline loops: CDR1 MNHEY, CDR2 SVGEGT. The CDR3 extends over 15 amino acids. The CDR3: CASSAGTGSNQPQHF. The DNA of the CDR3 is TGTGCCAGCAGTGCAGGGACAGGGAGCAATCAGCCCCAGCATTTT.

V and J are TRBV20-1 and TRBJ2-1, with D hard to call. Trimming pared 0 bases from V and 4 bases from J, leaving 7 bases between. Looked up from germline, CDR1 is DFQATT and CDR2 is SNEGSKA (reference sequence). This CDR3 has 13 residues. DNA of the CDR3: TGCAGTGCTAGAGATCCACCTTACAATGAGCAGTTCTTC. This codes for CSARDPPYNEQFF.

V is TRBV29-1 and J is TRBJ1-4, with D possibly matching TRBD1 (5 bases). The CDR3 sequence is 13 residues long. The germline gives CDR1 SQVTM, CDR2 ANQGSEA. The germline V and J ends were trimmed by 3 bases and 8 bases, with 13 bases remaining between them. The CDR3 DNA reads as TGCAGCGTTGACGGGGGACTGGGAGAAAAACTGTTTTTT. This gives the protein CSVDGGLGEKLFF.

The rearrangement links TRBV10-1 to TRBJ2-1; a possible D gene is TRBD2 (6 bases). The CDR3 extends over 16 amino acids. The V and J ends lost 2 bases and 6 bases respectively, with 17 bases between them. Germline V gene sequence: CDR1 WNHNN, CDR2 SYGVQD (reference sequence). In DNA, the CDR3 is TGCGCCAGCAGTGAGCTTCTAGCGCGCCCTTCCAATGAGCAGTTCTTC. Residues: CASSELLARPSNEQFF.